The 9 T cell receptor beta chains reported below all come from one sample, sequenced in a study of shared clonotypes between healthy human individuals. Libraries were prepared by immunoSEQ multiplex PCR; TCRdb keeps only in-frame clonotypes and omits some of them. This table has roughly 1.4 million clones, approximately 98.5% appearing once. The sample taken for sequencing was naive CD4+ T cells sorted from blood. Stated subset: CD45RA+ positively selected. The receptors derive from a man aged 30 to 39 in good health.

The CDR3 is CASSHPTRAEYGYTF. The CDR3 nucleotides are TGTGCCAGCAGTCACCCAACTAGGGCAGAGTATGGCTACACCTTC. V usage is TRBV5-5 and J usage is TRBJ1-2, with D unclear. Trimming removed 5 bases from V and 5 bases from J, with 19 bases in between. Germline V gives CDR1 SGHKS, CDR2 YYEKEE (reference sequence). This CDR3 comprises 15 residues.

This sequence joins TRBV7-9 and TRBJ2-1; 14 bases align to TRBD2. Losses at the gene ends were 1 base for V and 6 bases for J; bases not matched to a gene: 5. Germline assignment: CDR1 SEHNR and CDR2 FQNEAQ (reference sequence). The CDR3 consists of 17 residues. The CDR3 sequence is CASSLGGLAGVINEQFF. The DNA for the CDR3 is TGTGCCAGCAGCTTAGGGGGACTAGCGGGAGTCATCAATGAGCAGTTCTTC.

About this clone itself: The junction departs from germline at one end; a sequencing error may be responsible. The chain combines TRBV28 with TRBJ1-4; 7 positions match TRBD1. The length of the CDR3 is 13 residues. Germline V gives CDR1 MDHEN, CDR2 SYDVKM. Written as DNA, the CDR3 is TGTGCCAGCAGTCCCCTTGAGGGGGCCAGAAGGATTTTT. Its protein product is CASSPLEGARRIF.

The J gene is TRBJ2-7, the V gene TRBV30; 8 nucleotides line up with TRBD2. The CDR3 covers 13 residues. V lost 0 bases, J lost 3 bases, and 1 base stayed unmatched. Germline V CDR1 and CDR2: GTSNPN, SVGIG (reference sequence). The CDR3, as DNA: TGTGCCTGGAGTGTCGGGACTAGCTACGAGCAGTACTTC. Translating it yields CAWSVGTSYEQYF.

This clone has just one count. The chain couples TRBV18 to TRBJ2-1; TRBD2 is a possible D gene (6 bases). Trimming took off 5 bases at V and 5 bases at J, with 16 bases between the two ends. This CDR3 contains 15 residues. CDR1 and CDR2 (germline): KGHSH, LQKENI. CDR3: CASSGARLGDNEQFF. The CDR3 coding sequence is TGTGCCAGCTCAGGTGCGAGACTAGGCGACAATGAGCAGTTCTTC.

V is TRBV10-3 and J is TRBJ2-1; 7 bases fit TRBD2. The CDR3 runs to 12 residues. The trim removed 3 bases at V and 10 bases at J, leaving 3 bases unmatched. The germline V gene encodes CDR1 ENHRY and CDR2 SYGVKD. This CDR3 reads CAISDPSGEQFF. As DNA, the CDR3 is TGTGCCATCAGTGACCCTAGCGGAGAGCAGTTCTTC.

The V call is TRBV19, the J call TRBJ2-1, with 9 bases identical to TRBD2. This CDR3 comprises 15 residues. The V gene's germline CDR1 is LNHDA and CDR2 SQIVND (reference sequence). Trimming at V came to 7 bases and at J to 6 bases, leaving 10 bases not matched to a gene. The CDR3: CASTNSAGGRNEQFF. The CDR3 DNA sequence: TGTGCCAGTACGAATTCGGCGGGAGGGCGCAATGAGCAGTTCTTC.

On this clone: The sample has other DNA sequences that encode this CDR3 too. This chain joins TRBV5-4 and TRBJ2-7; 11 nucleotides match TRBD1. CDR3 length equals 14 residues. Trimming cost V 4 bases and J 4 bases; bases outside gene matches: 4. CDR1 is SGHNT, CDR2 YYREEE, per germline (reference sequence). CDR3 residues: CASSRDRGTYEQYF. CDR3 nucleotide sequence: TGTGCCAGCAGCCGGGACAGGGGGACTTACGAGCAGTACTTC.

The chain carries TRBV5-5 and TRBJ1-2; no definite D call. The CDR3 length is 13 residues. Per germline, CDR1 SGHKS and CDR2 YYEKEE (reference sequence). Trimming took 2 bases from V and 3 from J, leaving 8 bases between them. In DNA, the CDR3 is TGTGCCAGCAGCTTAAAAGGAGACTATGGCTACACCTTC. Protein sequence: CASSLKGDYGYTF.